This T cell receptor (beta chain) was recovered during a study of T cells in Graves' hyperthyroidism and ophthalmopathy. Amplification targeted TCR beta CDR3 regions from RNA transcripts. TCR CDR3 underwent first-round RT-PCR with the HTBI primer set. TCRdb independently ran MiXCR on the multiplex PCR reads; one entry per CDR3 protein. The sample lists roughly 710,000 distinct CDR3 sequences, approximately 36% seen once, with roughly 30% in the top ten. J lost 5 bases, V lost 8 bases, and 5 bases had no gene match. This CDR3 has 13 amino acids. Germline V CDR1 and CDR2: MGHDK, SYGVNS. The V call is TRBV25-1, the J call TRBJ2-5; 10 bases align to TRBD2. Sequencing was performed on blood. The source of this sequence is a woman in her forties with Graves' hyperthyroidism. Written as DNA, the CDR3 is TGTGCCAGCTTAGCGGGGGGCGCCGAGACCCAGTACTTC. This gives the protein CASLAGGAETQYF. The whole variable domain, remainder taken from reference TRBV25-1 and TRBJ2-5, is EADIYQTPRYLVIGTGKKITLECSQTMGHDKMYWYQQDPGMELHLIHYSYGVNSTEKGDLSSESTVSRIRTEHFPLTLESARPSHTSQYLCASLAGGAETQYFGPGTRLLVL.